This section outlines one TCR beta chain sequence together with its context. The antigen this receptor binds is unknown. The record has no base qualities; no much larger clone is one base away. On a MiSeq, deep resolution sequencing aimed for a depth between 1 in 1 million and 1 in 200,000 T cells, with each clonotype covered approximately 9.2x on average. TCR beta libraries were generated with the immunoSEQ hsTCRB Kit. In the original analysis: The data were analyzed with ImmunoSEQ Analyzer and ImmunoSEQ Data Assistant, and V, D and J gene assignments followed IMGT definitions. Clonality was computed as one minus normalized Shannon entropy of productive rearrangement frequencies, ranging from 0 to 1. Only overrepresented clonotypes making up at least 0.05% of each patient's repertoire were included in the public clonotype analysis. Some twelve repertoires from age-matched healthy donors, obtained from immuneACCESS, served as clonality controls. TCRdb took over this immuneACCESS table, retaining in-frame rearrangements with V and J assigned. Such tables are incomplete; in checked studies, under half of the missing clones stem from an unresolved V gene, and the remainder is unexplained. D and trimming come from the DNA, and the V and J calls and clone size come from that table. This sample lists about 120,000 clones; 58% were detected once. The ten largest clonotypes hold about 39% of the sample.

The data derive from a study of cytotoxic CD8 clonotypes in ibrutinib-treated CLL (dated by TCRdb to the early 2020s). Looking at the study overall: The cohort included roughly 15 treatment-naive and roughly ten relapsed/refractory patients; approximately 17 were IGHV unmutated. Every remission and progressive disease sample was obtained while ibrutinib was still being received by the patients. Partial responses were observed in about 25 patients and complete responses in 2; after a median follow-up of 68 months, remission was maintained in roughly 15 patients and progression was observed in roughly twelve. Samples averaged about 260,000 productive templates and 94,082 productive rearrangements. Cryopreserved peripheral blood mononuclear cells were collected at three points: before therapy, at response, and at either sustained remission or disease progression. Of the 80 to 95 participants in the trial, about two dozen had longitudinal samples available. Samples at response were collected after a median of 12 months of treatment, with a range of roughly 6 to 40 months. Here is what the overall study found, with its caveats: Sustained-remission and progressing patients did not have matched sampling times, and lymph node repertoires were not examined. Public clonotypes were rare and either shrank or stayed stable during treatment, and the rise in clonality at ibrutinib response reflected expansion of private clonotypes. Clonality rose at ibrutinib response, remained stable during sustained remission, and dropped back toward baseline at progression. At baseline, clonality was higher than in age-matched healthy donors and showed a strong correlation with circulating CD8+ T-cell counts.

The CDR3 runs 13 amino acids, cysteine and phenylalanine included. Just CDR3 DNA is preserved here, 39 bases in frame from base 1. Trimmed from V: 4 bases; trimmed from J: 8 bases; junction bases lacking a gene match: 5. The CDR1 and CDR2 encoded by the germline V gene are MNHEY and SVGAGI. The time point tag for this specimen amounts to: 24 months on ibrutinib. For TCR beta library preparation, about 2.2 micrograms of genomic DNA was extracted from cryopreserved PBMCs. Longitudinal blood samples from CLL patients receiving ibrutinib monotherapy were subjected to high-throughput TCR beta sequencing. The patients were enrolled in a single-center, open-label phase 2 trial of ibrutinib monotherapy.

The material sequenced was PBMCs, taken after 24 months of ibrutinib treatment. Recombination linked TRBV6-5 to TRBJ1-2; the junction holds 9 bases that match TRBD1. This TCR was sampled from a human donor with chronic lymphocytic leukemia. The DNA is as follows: TGTGCCAGCAGTTCTGGGACAGGGCAGGGCTACACCTTC. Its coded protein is CASSSGTGQGYTF.